This TCR beta chain was sequenced during a study of blood T cell repertoires in COVID-19. Overall study context: Samples came from the United States, Italy and Spain, spanning acute and convalescent COVID-19. Sources were T cells, B-cell-depleted T cells, or PBMCs; the material itself was cDNA or gDNA.

Per the study methods: Amplifying reference gene primers gave estimates of nucleated cell counts. Libraries were prepared by immunoSEQ multiplex PCR; TCRdb keeps only in-frame clonotypes and omits some of them. V and J calls and clone size are those listed in that table; D and trimming were worked out from the DNA. This table has about 140,000 clones, approximately 84% appearing once. J gave up 0 bases and V 4 bases, and 14 bases lay outside the gene matches. From germline, CDR1 is SGHRS and CDR2 YFSETQ. The CDR3 length is 19 residues. This sequence was found in a woman aged 60 to 75 with acute or convalescent COVID-19. Material for sequencing was peripheral blood. The V and J genes are TRBV5-1 and TRBJ2-1; 9 nucleotides align to TRBD1. The CDR3 DNA reads TGCGCCAGCAGCATTCCGGGACAGGGAGGGACAACCTCCTACAATGAGCAGTTCTTC. This codes for CASSIPGQGGTTSYNEQFF.